The entry below gives a single T cell receptor (beta chain) sequence along with its context. V was cut by 0 bases and J by 7 bases, with 11 bases left in between. The CDR3 is 14 amino acids. The germline CDR1 and CDR2 sequences are SGDLS and YYNGEE. This entry comes from a study of blood T cell repertoires in COVID-19. Study overall: Acute-phase and convalescent COVID-19 samples originated in the United States, Italy and Spain. T cells, B-cell-depleted T cells, or PBMCs provided the cDNA or gDNA that served as material.

Per the study methods: Nucleated cell number was recorded as an estimate derived from reference gene primer amplification. Using immunoSEQ multiplex PCR, the repertoire was profiled, and TCRdb retains in-frame clones only, with some absent. V and J calls and clone size are those listed in that table; D and trimming were worked out from the DNA. Among about 240,000 clones listed, roughly 80% were seen once. Sequenced sample: peripheral blood. V is TRBV9 and J is TRBJ1-5, with no clear D. The clonotype was recovered from an elderly woman with acute or convalescent COVID-19. For the CDR3, the DNA is TGTGCCAGCAGCGTAGGGGCAGCTTTCCAGCCCCAGCATTTT. It translates to CASSVGAAFQPQHF.